The rows below give T cell receptor beta chains drawn from one sample of a study of neurological immune-mediated disorders. TCRdb itself ran the 5' RACE reads through MiXCR, one entry per CDR3 protein. The sample lists tens of thousands of distinct CDR3 sequences, under 9.5% occurring once. Sequencing was performed on PBMCs. These receptor sequences come from a woman aged 40 to 49 in good health. Both conserved end residues are part of each CDR3. D genes are given only for firm matches. Clone sizes are shown as once, few, many or a size class.

J gene,D gene,V gene,clone size,CDR3 DNA,CDR3 protein
TRBJ1-2,TRBD1,TRBV29-1,many,TGCAGCGTGGCAGGGGGCCCTGGCTACACCTTC,CSVAGGPGYTF
TRBJ1-1,NA,TRBV11-2,many,TGTGCCAGCAGCTTAGATCTGGGGACACGGAACACTGAAGCTTTCTTT,CASSLDLGTRNTEAFF
TRBJ2-7,NA,TRBV12-3/TRBV12-4,many,TGTGCCAGCAGCTCCTATTACGAGCAGTACTTC,CASSSYYEQYF
TRBJ1-5,NA,TRBV21-1,many,TGTGCCAGCAGCAAATACGGGGGACGGAGGAACCTTTATAGCAATCAGCCCCAGCATTTT,CASSKYGGRRNLYSNQPQHF
TRBJ2-2,NA,TRBV30,few,TGTGCCTGGAGCAGTGGTGCGGGCCTGAGGAACACCGGGGAGCTGTTTTTT,CAWSSGAGLRNTGELFF
TRBJ1-5,NA,TRBV28,many,TGTGCCAGCGCCCTCCGATCGCAGCCCCAGCATTTT,CASALRSQPQHF
TRBJ2-1,NA,TRBV11-3,many,TGTGCCAGCAGCTTAGTCGGGGCGGACAATGAGCAGTTCTTC,CASSLVGADNEQFF
TRBJ2-1,TRBD2,TRBV27,many,TGTGCCAGCAGTTTGGGCGGGAGAACCTACAATGAGCAGTTCTTC,CASSLGGRTYNEQFF
TRBJ2-2,TRBD1,TRBV10-3,many,TGTGCCATCACGGACAGGGTGGGAACCGGGGAGCTGTTTTTT,CAITDRVGTGELFF
TRBJ2-1,TRBD2,TRBV6-6,many,TGTGCCAGCAGTTATCGGGCTAGCGGGTCGTACTACAATGAGCAGTTCTTC,CASSYRASGSYYNEQFF
TRBJ2-1,TRBD2,TRBV20-1,medium-sized,TGCAGTGCTAGATCCTTAGCGGGAGGGCCTTATGAGCAGTTCTTC,CSARSLAGGPYEQFF
TRBJ2-2,NA,TRBV20-1,many,TGCAGTGCTCTTAGGGGGTCCGGGGAGCTGTTTTTT,CSALRGSGELFF
TRBJ2-5,NA,TRBV10-3,many,TGTGCCACCTCGGGGGGCCCCGAAGAGACCCAGTACTTC,CATSGGPEETQYF